These 17 T cell receptor beta chains were sequenced from one sample in a study of blood T cell repertoires in COVID-19. The repertoire was sequenced with immunoSEQ multiplex PCR; TCRdb's copy has only in-frame clones and lacks some. There are about 530,000 clones in the sample; roughly 89% occur only once, and roughly 7.3% lies in the top ten. Sequenced material: peripheral blood. All receptors come from a woman aged 45-60 years with COVID-19, enrolled during active disease.

This chain joins TRBV2 and TRBJ2-7; D is unclear. V was pared by 5 bases and J by 3 bases, with 11 bases between. Germline V CDR1 and CDR2: SNHLY, FYNNEI. This CDR3 has 13 residues. In DNA form, the CDR3 reads TGTGCCAGCAGTTGGCAGGCGAACTACGAGCAGTACTTC. It yields the protein CASSWQANYEQYF.

The chain uses TRBV18 and TRBJ2-1; tentatively, D is TRBD2 (6 bases). There are 16 residues in the CDR3. CDR1 and CDR2 from the germline V gene are KGHSH and LQKENI. V was shortened by 0 bases and J by 7 bases, with 16 bases between the two germline ends. The CDR3 DNA reads as TGTGCCAGCTCACCACCGAACCGGGACTCTAAGAATGAGCAGTTCTTC. Its protein product is CASSPPNRDSKNEQFF.

The chain recombines TRBV11-3 with TRBJ2-3; no reliable D call. The germline V gene has CDR1 SGHNT and CDR2 YENEEA. CDR3 size: 12 residues. The V end was cut by 5 bases, the J end by 6 bases, with 9 bases between. The CDR3 reads CASSKDGDTQYF. The CDR3 DNA sequence: TGTGCCAGCAGCAAAGACGGGGATACGCAGTATTTT.

The rearrangement uses TRBV6-1 and TRBJ2-1, with TRBD2 as a possible D gene (6 bases). The CDR3 runs to 13 residues. V lost 2 bases and J 8 bases, leaving 10 bases between the germline ends. The germline V gene has CDR1 MNHNS and CDR2 SASEGT. CDR3 in amino acids: CASSEWRADEQFF. For the CDR3, the DNA is TGTGCCAGCAGTGAATGGAGGGCAGATGAGCAGTTCTTC.

The V and J genes are TRBV28 and TRBJ1-4; 9 positions agree with TRBD1. The CDR3 is 15 amino acids. Germline V gene sequence: CDR1 MDHEN, CDR2 SYDVKM. The junction had 13 bases not matched to a gene; V was cut back by 8 bases and J by 9 bases. The CDR3 region has the DNA TGTGCCAGCCTCCCTGAAGGGACAGGGAAGAAAAAACTGTTTTTT. It is translated as CASLPEGTGKKKLFF. The full variable domain, its missing parts supplied by reference TRBV28 and TRBJ1-4, is DVKVTQSSRYLVKRTGEKVFLECVQDMDHENMFWYRQDPGLGLRLIYFSYDVKMKEKGDIPEGYSVSREKKERFSLILESASTNQTSMYLCASLPEGTGKKKLFFGSGTQLSVL.

The chain carries TRBV28 and TRBJ2-7, with D possibly matching TRBD2 (5 bases). There are 15 residues in the CDR3. The V gene lost 6 bases and the J gene lost 3 bases, with 18 bases spanning the gap. Germline V gene lookup returns CDR1 MDHEN and CDR2 SYDVKM. The CDR3: CASSPPTGSYYEQYF. The CDR3 DNA reads as TGTGCCAGCAGCCCCCCAACGGGAAGTTACTACGAGCAGTACTTC.

The chain uses TRBV19 and TRBJ2-7; maybe TRBD2 (5 bases). There are 16 residues in the CDR3. Per germline, CDR1 LNHDA and CDR2 SQIVND (reference sequence). V was shortened by 2 bases and J by 3 bases, with 17 bases between the two germline ends. This CDR3 reads CASSIKASGEGYEQYF. The CDR3 DNA is TGTGCCAGTAGTATAAAGGCGAGCGGAGAGGGCTACGAGCAGTACTTC.

The count of this clone is one. The rearrangement links TRBV5-4 to TRBJ1-2; D gene unclear. This CDR3 spans 15 amino acids. Per germline, CDR1 SGHNT and CDR2 YYREEE (reference sequence). The V and J ends lost 0 bases and 4 bases respectively, with 13 bases between them. The CDR3 loop is CASSLGGRLPYGYTF. CDR3 nucleotide sequence: TGTGCCAGCAGCTTGGGAGGGAGACTACCCTATGGCTACACCTTC.

In this sample, this clone turned up once. V and J are TRBV6-4 and TRBJ1-6; no clear D. The CDR3 totals 14 residues. Trimming pared 3 bases from V and 4 bases from J, leaving 7 bases between. Germline CDR1 and CDR2: MRHNA and SNTAGT. CDR3 in DNA: TGTGCCAGCAGTGAGAGCACTTATAATTCACCCCTCCACTTT. This encodes CASSESTYNSPLHF.

The rearrangement links TRBV18 to TRBJ2-1, with D tentatively TRBD2 (7 bases). The V end was cut by 1 base, the J end by 3 bases, with 16 bases between. The CDR3 covers 17 residues. CDR1 and CDR2 from the germline V gene are KGHSH and LQKENI. Here the CDR3 reads CASSPLLGGANYNEQFF. The DNA for the CDR3 is TGTGCCAGCTCACCACTTCTGGGGGGGGCCAACTACAATGAGCAGTTCTTC.

The chain employs TRBV19 and TRBJ2-3; 9 bases align to TRBD2. The CDR3 runs 15 residues. V shed 6 bases, J shed 1 base, and the junction held 5 bases outside the gene matches. Germline V lookup: CDR1 LNHDA, CDR2 SQIVND (reference sequence). The CDR3 reads CASRWAGGGTDTQYF. In DNA form, the CDR3 reads TGTGCCAGTAGATGGGCGGGAGGGGGCACAGATACGCAGTATTTT.

This chain joins TRBV5-1 and TRBJ1-2, with 9 bases lining up with TRBD1. CDR3 size: 17 residues. Germline V gives CDR1 SGHRS, CDR2 YFSETQ. Trimming at V came to 8 bases and at J to 4 bases, leaving 18 bases not matched to a gene. The CDR3 sequence: CASDSGTGPYNSYGYTF. For the CDR3, the DNA is TGCGCCAGTGATTCCGGGACAGGGCCCTATAACAGCTATGGCTACACCTTC.

The genes are TRBV2 and TRBJ1-1; possibly TRBD1 for D (6 bases). Trimming removed 6 bases at V and 1 base at J, with 18 bases between. CDR3 length equals 16 residues. Germline V gene sequence: CDR1 SNHLY, CDR2 FYNNEI. CDR3 nucleotides: TGTGCCAGCAGAGGAAAGCCGGGACAAACGAACACTGAAGCTTTCTTT. It codes for CASRGKPGQTNTEAFF.

The chain carries TRBV6-2 or TRBV6-3 and TRBJ2-1; no definite D call. Trimming took off 2 bases at V and 13 bases at J, with 12 bases between the two ends. CDR3 size: 12 residues. CDR1 is MNHEY, CDR2 SVGEGT, per germline. CDR3 DNA sequence: TGTGCCAGCAGTTACCCTCCCAGGTTCCAGTTCTTC. It is translated as CASSYPPRFQFF.

The chain has TRBV28 and TRBJ2-7, with no clear D. Germline V lookup: CDR1 MDHEN, CDR2 SYDVKM. V was clipped by 6 bases and J by 2 bases, with 8 bases between them. The CDR3 contains 12 residues. CDR3 sequence reads: CASSSGTYEQYF. The CDR3 region has the DNA TGTGCCAGCAGCTCAGGAACCTACGAGCAGTACTTC.

CDR3 amino acids: CASSLQGDPEAFF. Here the CDR3 DNA reads TGTGCCAGCAGCCTCCAGGGGGACCCTGAAGCTTTCTTT. The chain employs TRBV5-6 and TRBJ1-1, with TRBD1 matching 7 bases. V lost 4 bases, J lost 6 bases, and 6 bases stayed unmatched. The CDR3 sequence is 13 residues long. Germline lookup yields CDR1 SGHDT and CDR2 YYEEEE.

For the CDR3, the DNA is TGTGCCACCAGCAGAGGGGACAGTCTCTCCTACGAGCAGTACTTC. Translation: CATSRGDSLSYEQYF. The rearrangement links TRBV15 to TRBJ2-7, with 7 bases matching TRBD1. From germline, CDR1 is LNHNV and CDR2 YYDKDF (reference sequence). Losses at the gene ends were 1 base for V and 0 bases for J; bases not matched to a gene: 3. This CDR3 is 15 amino acids long.